Listed below are T cell receptor beta chains from one sample, sequenced in a study of blood T cell repertoires in COVID-19. Profiling relied on immunoSEQ multiplex PCR, and the TCRdb table lists in-frame clones only, not all of them. The repertoire holds around 200,000 clones, with about 85% as singletons. The sequencing input was peripheral blood. These receptors originate from an elderly woman with acute or convalescent COVID-19. CDR3s include the opening cysteine and the closing phenylalanine or tryptophan. D genes are given only for firm matches. Part of the rows lack a size; the others show once, few, many or a class for expanded clones.

d_call j_call v_call clone_size cdr3_nt cdr3_aa
TRBD2 TRBJ2-1 TRBV5-6 . TGTGCCAGCAGGCCCCTAGCGGGCCAGTACAATGAGCAGTTCTTC CASRPLAGQYNEQFF
. TRBJ2-3 TRBV2 many TGTGCCAGCAGTGGGAGAGGGGATACGCAGTATTTT CASSGRGDTQYF
. TRBJ2-7 TRBV7-2 . TGTGCCAGCAGCTTAATGGGCTGGGAGCAGTACTTC CASSLMGWEQYF
. TRBJ1-1 TRBV28 . TGTGCCAGCAGTCGACAGACTGTTGAAGCTTTCTTT CASSRQTVEAFF
. TRBJ1-2 TRBV9 . TGTGCCAGCAGCGTAGTGGCAGGCTATGGCTACACCTTC CASSVVAGYGYTF
. TRBJ1-2 TRBV24-1 few TGTGCCACCAGTGAGGGACAAAACTATGGCTACACCTTC CATSEGQNYGYTF
TRBD1 TRBJ1-2 TRBV28 . TGTGCCAGCATCCCCGGGGTGACAGGGGATGGCTACACCTTC CASIPGVTGDGYTF
TRBD2 TRBJ2-7 TRBV6-6 few TGTGCCAGCAGTTACCCCGCCAGCGGGAGGTCGTACGAGCAGTACTTC CASSYPASGRSYEQYF
. TRBJ1-2 TRBV19 . TGTGCCAGTAGTCCCGTCGGGGGGAGTCCCTATGGCTACACCTTC CASSPVGGSPYGYTF
TRBD1 TRBJ1-6 TRBV28 . TGTGCCAGCAGCTTCGACAGGGGCCATCATTCACCCCTCCACTTT CASSFDRGHHSPLHF
TRBD1 TRBJ1-1 TRBV5-1 . TGCGCCAGCAGCTGGGATCCGGGACAGGGACGCACTGAAGCTTTCTTT CASSWDPGQGRTEAFF
. TRBJ2-1 TRBV14 . TGTGCCAGCAGCCAGGGGCAAAGGGCACCCTACAATGAGCAGTTCTTC CASSQGQRAPYNEQFF
TRBD1 TRBJ2-6 TRBV6-6 . TGTGCCAGCAGCCCGGGACAGGGTGGGGCCAACGTCCTGACTTTC CASSPGQGGANVLTF
. TRBJ1-1 TRBV19 . TGTGCCAGTAGTATCATGCTGGGCCTAAACACTGAAGCTTTCTTT CASSIMLGLNTEAFF
. TRBJ1-4 TRBV25-1 few TGTGCCAGCAGTTACCTCGAGGGACAAGGAAAACTGTTTTTT CASSYLEGQGKLFF
TRBD1 TRBJ1-5 TRBV2 few TGTGCCAGCAGTGTCTCCGGGACAGGGAGGCAGCCCCAGCATTTT CASSVSGTGRQPQHF
TRBD2 TRBJ2-1 TRBV9 . TGTGCCAGCAGCGTCCTAGCGGGAGGCTCCGATGAGCAGTTCTTC CASSVLAGGSDEQFF
TRBD1 TRBJ1-1 TRBV12-3/TRBV12-4 . TGTGCCAGCAGTCGGACAGGAAACACTGAAGCTTTCTTT CASSRTGNTEAFF
TRBD2 TRBJ2-1 TRBV19 . TGTGCCAGTAGTACGATAGCGGGTTCACGTGAGCAGTTCTTC CASSTIAGSREQFF
TRBD1 TRBJ1-2 TRBV15 . TGTGCCACCCGCTTTGACAGGGGCGGACATGGCTACACCTTC CATRFDRGGHGYTF
TRBD2 TRBJ2-3 TRBV29-1 . TGCAGCGTTGAAGCCGGGAGGGGCAGCACAGATACGCAGTATTTT CSVEAGRGSTDTQYF
TRBD1 TRBJ1-1 TRBV27 once TGTGCCAGCAGCAGGACAGGAGCGAACACTGAAGCTTTCTTT CASSRTGANTEAFF
. TRBJ1-1 TRBV30 . TGTGCCTGGAGTGGGCAACCCAACACTGAAGCTTTCTTT CAWSGQPNTEAFF
. TRBJ2-1 TRBV5-1 . TGCGCCAGCAGCACAGATTTCAGCCGGTGGAATGAGCAGTTCTTC CASSTDFSRWNEQFF
. TRBJ1-4 TRBV27 few TGTGCCAGCAGTTTAAGGTGGAGGGACGAAAAACTGTTTTTT CASSLRWRDEKLFF
. TRBJ1-3 TRBV19 . TGTGCCAGTAGTATCGAAGGGACTCCTGGAAACACCATATATTTT CASSIEGTPGNTIYF
. TRBJ2-3 TRBV19 . TGTGCCAGTAGTATGCAGGACTCACGGAGCACGCAGTATTTT CASSMQDSRSTQYF
TRBD1 TRBJ1-6 TRBV7-2 . TGTGCCAGCAGCAATACAGGGGGCGATGGTTCACCCCTCCACTTT CASSNTGGDGSPLHF
. TRBJ1-2 TRBV4-3 . TGCGCCAGCAGCCAAGATCCGGGTAACTATGGCTACACCTTC CASSQDPGNYGYTF
TRBD2 TRBJ2-1 TRBV19 once TGTGCCAGTAGTATAAACTTTAGGCGGGAGGGCCGGTACAATGAGCAGTTCTTC CASSINFRREGRYNEQFF
TRBD1 TRBJ1-1 TRBV7-9 . TGTGCCAGCAGCTTAGGGACAGGGGGCTACACTGAAGCTTTCTTT CASSLGTGGYTEAFF
. TRBJ2-5 TRBV5-1 . TGCGCCAGCAGCTTGGAAGGGGTAGAGACCCAGTACTTC CASSLEGVETQYF
. TRBJ1-6 TRBV19 . TGTGCCAGTAAGGACAATGGGTATTCACCCCTCCACTTT CASKDNGYSPLHF
. TRBJ1-5 TRBV6-5 . TGTGCCAGCAACAAGACAGATAGCAATCAGCCCCAGCATTTT CASNKTDSNQPQHF
TRBD2 TRBJ2-1 TRBV6-2/TRBV6-3 . TGTGCCAGCAGTTATGGACTAGCCTTAAGAGGGCAGTTCTTC CASSYGLALRGQFF
TRBD1 TRBJ1-4 TRBV6-5 . TGTGCCAGTCAAAGGGACAGGGCCGGCGAAAAACTGTTTTTT CASQRDRAGEKLFF
TRBD1 TRBJ2-5 TRBV6-6 once TGTGCCAGCAGTGCAGGGACAGGGGGGAAAGAGACCCAGTACTTC CASSAGTGGKETQYF
. TRBJ1-4 TRBV18 . TGTGCCAGCTCACCAGCAGTTAATGAAAAACTGTTTTTT CASSPAVNEKLFF
. TRBJ2-1 TRBV2 . TGTGCCAGCAGTCTTCCCGGGACGGGGGATCACAATGAGCAGTTCTTC CASSLPGTGDHNEQFF
TRBD1 TRBJ1-4 TRBV6-5 . TGTGCCAGCAGTCAGGACAGGGGAAATGAAAAACTGTTTTTT CASSQDRGNEKLFF
TRBD2 TRBJ2-1 TRBV5-6 . TGTGCCAGCAGCTCGACTAGCGGAAGACCCCATGAGCAGTTCTTC CASSSTSGRPHEQFF
. TRBJ2-1 TRBV7-9 . TGTGCCAGCAGCACCCAGGGTAATGAGCAGTTCTTC CASSTQGNEQFF
TRBD2 TRBJ2-1 TRBV15 . TGTGCCACCAGCAGAGATACTAGCGGCCACTTCTATGAGCAGTTCTTC CATSRDTSGHFYEQFF
TRBD1 TRBJ1-6 TRBV18 few TGTGCCAGCTCACAGGGGACAGGGGGTAATTCACCCCTCCACTTT CASSQGTGGNSPLHF
. TRBJ1-2 TRBV7-8 . TGTGCCAGCAGCTTAGATGGAGGAACTCACTATGGCTACACCTTC CASSLDGGTHYGYTF
. TRBJ1-2 TRBV5-1 . TGCGCCAGCAGCTTGGGAACGGCAGGATATTATGGCTACACCTTC CASSLGTAGYYGYTF